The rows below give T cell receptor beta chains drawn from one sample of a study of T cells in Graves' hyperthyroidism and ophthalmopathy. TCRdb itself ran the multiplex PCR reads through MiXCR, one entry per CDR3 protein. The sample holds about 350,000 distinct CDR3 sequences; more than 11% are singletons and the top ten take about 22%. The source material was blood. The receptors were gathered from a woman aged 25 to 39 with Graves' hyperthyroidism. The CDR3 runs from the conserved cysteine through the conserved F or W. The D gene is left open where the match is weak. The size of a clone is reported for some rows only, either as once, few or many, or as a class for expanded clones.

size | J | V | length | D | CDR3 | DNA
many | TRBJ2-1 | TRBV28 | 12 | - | CASSSPPGEQFF | TGTGCCAGCAGTTCCCCCCCAGGAGAGCAGTTCTTC
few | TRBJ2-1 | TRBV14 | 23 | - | CASSQVHLHPEDRREDSYNEQFF | TGTGCCAGCAGCCAAGTCCACCTGCATCCCGAGGACAGACGGGAGGACTCCTACAATGAGCAGTTCTTC
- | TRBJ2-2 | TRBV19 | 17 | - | CASSRGRRSESTGELFF | TGTGCCAGTAGTAGGGGACGGCGCTCTGAGTCCACCGGGGAGCTGTTTTTT
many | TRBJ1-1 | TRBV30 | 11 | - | CAWRDGTEAFF | TGTGCCTGGAGGGACGGCACTGAAGCTTTCTTT
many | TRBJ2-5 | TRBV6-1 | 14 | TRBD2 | CASSAMAGVETQYF | TGTGCCAGCAGTGCAATGGCGGGAGTGGAGACCCAGTACTTC
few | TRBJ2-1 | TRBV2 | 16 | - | CASYKGRDTAYNEQFF | TGTGCCAGCTACAAGGGCCGGGACACCGCTTACAATGAGCAGTTCTTC
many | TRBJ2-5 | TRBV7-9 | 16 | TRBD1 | CASSQGDRGFQETQYF | TGTGCCAGCAGCCAAGGGGACAGGGGGTTCCAAGAGACCCAGTACTTC
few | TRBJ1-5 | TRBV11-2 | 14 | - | CASSLGGESQPQHF | TGTGCCAGCAGCTTAGGGGGGGAAAGTCAGCCCCAGCATTTT
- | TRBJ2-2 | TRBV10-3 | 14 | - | CAIRTGTHTGELFF | TGTGCCATCAGGACCGGGACCCACACCGGGGAGCTGTTTTTT
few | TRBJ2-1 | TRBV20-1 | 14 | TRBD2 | CSARAGDTYNEQFF | TGCAGTGCTCGAGCGGGAGACACCTACAATGAGCAGTTCTTC
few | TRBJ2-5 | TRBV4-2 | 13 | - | CASSQDEEETQYF | TGTGCCAGCAGCCAAGATGAAGAAGAGACCCAGTACTTC
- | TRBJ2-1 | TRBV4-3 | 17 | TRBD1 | CASSQDQGQGASYEQFF | TGCGCCAGCAGCCAAGACCAGGGACAGGGGGCCAGCTATGAGCAGTTCTTC
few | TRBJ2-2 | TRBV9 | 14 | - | CASSGGLVTGELFF | TGTGCCAGCAGCGGCGGGCTAGTCACCGGGGAGCTGTTTTTT
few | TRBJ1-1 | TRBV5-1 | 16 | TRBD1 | CASSPTSDRVGTEAFF | TGCGCCAGCAGCCCCACCTCAGACAGGGTCGGGACTGAAGCTTTCTTT
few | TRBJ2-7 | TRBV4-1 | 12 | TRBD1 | CASRDREYEQYF | TGCGCCAGCCGGGACAGGGAGTACGAGCAGTACTTC
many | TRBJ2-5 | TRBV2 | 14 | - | CASKVREVQETQYF | TGTGCCAGCAAGGTCCGGGAAGTCCAAGAGACCCAGTACTTC
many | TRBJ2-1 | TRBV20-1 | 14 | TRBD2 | CSARGLGVAYEQFF | TGCAGTGCTAGGGGACTAGGTGTGGCCTATGAGCAGTTCTTC
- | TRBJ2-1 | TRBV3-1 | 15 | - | CASSPDTLGYNEQFF | TGTGCCAGCAGCCCGGACACCCTGGGGTACAATGAGCAGTTCTTC
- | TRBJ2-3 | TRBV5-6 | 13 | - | CASRSGVADTQYF | TGTGCCAGCAGATCGGGGGTAGCAGATACGCAGTATTTT
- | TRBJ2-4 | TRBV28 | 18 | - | CASSLGPRAVGAKNIQYF | TGTGCCAGCAGTTTGGGACCTCGGGCGGTCGGTGCCAAAAACATTCAGTACTTC
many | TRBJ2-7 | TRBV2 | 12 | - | CASTQEFYEQYF | TGTGCCAGCACGCAGGAGTTCTACGAGCAGTACTTC
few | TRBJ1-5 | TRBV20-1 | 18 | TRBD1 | CSARSGDRGVYSNQPQHF | TGCAGTGCTAGATCCGGGGACAGAGGGGTGTATAGCAATCAGCCCCAGCATTTT